The clone carrying this T cell receptor beta chain was picked up a small number of times. Its target is unknown. The junction had 10 bases not matched to a gene; V was cut back by 0 bases and J by 11 bases. The CDR3 spans 15 residues. Germline CDR1 reads SGDLS; CDR2 reads YYNGEE. The record originates from a study of T-cell memory formation after mild COVID-19. Study-wide results and caveats: The main location of contracting CD4+ clones was CM and EM, and that of contracting CD8+ clones was EMRA. Clones contracting across day 15 to 85 had a balanced CD4/CD8 profile; later expanding clones leaned CD4+. Memory from before infection featured some responding clones, which suggests cross-reactive memory joined.

TCRdb ran MiXCR on the 5' RACE reads and lists one entry per CDR3 protein. The sample yields roughly 100,000 distinct CDR3 sequences, roughly 16% seen once. V usage is TRBV9 and J usage is TRBJ1-1, with 10 bases fitting TRBD1. The sample consisted of PBMCs or a T cell subset sorted from them (not recorded which). The clonotype was recovered from a man aged 18 to 29 who had mild COVID-19 (a few samples of this study predate the infection). Cell type and time point are not known. The CDR3 region has the DNA TGTGCCAGCAGCGTAGAAGGACAGGGGGTCCCTCGGGCTTTCTTT. It is translated as CASSVEGQGVPRAFF.